The 18 T cell receptor beta chains in this list originate from one sample, sequenced in a study of blood T cell repertoires in COVID-19. Using immunoSEQ multiplex PCR, the repertoire was profiled, and TCRdb retains in-frame clones only, with some absent. The table shows fewer than 350,000 clones, with about 89% occurring only once. The source material was PBMCs or T cells enriched from blood (not recorded which). Receptors originate from a man aged 55 to 70 who had recovered from COVID-19.

This rearrangement joins TRBV9 to TRBJ1-1, with a possible D match to TRBD1 (6 bases). The V end lost 2 bases, the J end lost 8 bases, and 13 bases lay between the germline ends. The CDR3 length is 13 residues. Germline assignment: CDR1 SGDLS and CDR2 YYNGEE. The CDR3 loop is CASSVSVRGEAFF. CDR3 bases: TGTGCCAGCAGCGTGTCAGTCAGGGGCGAAGCTTTCTTT.

The chain joins TRBV6-5 to TRBJ2-7; tentatively, D is TRBD1 (5 bases). CDR3 length equals 15 residues. Trimming took off 5 bases at V and 0 bases at J, with 14 bases between the two ends. Germline CDR1 is MNHEY and CDR2 is SVGAGI. The DNA of the CDR3 is TGTGCCAGCAGTCTCAGAGACAGAGCCTCCTACGAGCAGTACTTC. Translating gives CASSLRDRASYEQYF.

This chain links TRBV19 with TRBJ1-4; possible D gene TRBD1, 6 bases. This CDR3 is built from 14 residues. The V and J ends lost 7 bases and 8 bases respectively, with 17 bases between them. Germline V gives CDR1 LNHDA, CDR2 SQIVND (reference sequence). CDR3 nucleotide sequence: TGTGCCAGTACCCCTCGGGACATGGGGGAAAAACTGTTTTTT. Protein sequence: CASTPRDMGEKLFF.

The chain is built from TRBV2 and TRBJ2-2; weak D call: TRBD2 (5 bases). V was clipped by 5 bases and J by 5 bases, with 12 bases between them. The CDR3 length is 14 residues. The germline CDR1 and CDR2 sequences are SNHLY and FYNNEI. The CDR3 DNA follows: TGTGCCAGCAGTCCAGCAGCGGTAACCGGGGAGCTGTTTTTT. Its protein product is CASSPAAVTGELFF.

The chain is built from TRBV19 and TRBJ1-5, with TRBD1 matching over 7 bases. CDR1 is LNHDA and CDR2 is SQIVND in the germline V gene (reference sequence). The V and J ends lost 3 bases and 3 bases, in that order; junction bases with no gene match: 5. The CDR3 is made up of 15 amino acids. CDR3 in DNA: TGTGCCAGTAGTATGGACGACAGGGTCAATCAGCCCCAGCATTTT. This translates into CASSMDDRVNQPQHF. Full variable domain (missing parts from reference TRBV19 and TRBJ1-5): DGGITQSPKYLFRKEGQNVTLSCEQNLNHDAMYWYRQDPGQGLRLIYYSQIVNDFQKGDIAEGYSVSREKKESFPLTVTSAQKNPTAFYLCASSMDDRVNQPQHFGDGTRLSIL.

The chain carries TRBV19 and TRBJ2-3, with D tentatively TRBD2 (5 bases). Germline CDR1 is LNHDA and CDR2 is SQIVND (reference sequence). The CDR3 has 14 residues. With 5 bases removed from V and 0 bases from J, the gap between germline ends came to 9 bases. The chain's CDR3 is CASSVRTSTDTQYF. In nucleotides, the CDR3 is TGTGCCAGTAGTGTACGGACTAGCACAGATACGCAGTATTTT. Drawing the rest from reference TRBV19 and TRBJ2-3, the complete variable domain is DGGITQSPKYLFRKEGQNVTLSCEQNLNHDAMYWYRQDPGQGLRLIYYSQIVNDFQKGDIAEGYSVSREKKESFPLTVTSAQKNPTAFYLCASSVRTSTDTQYFGPGTRLTVL.

This sequence joins TRBV28 and TRBJ2-7; maybe TRBD2 (5 bases). Looked up from germline, CDR1 is MDHEN and CDR2 is SYDVKM. Trimming took 3 bases from V and 5 from J, leaving 17 bases between them. The CDR3 is 15 amino acids. CDR3 nucleotides: TGTGCCAGCAGTTTGGGTGGAGGACTTTACCACGAGCAGTACTTC. This translates into CASSLGGGLYHEQYF.

V and J are TRBV7-2 and TRBJ2-1; D remains unclear. V was clipped by 5 bases and J by 12 bases, with 14 bases between them. The CDR3 is made up of 12 amino acids. Germline V gene lookup returns CDR1 SGHTA and CDR2 FQGNSA. The CDR3 DNA sequence: TGTGCCAGCAGCAAAAACCCTCAGTGGCAGTTCTTC. The encoded protein is CASSKNPQWQFF.

The gene calls are TRBV9 and TRBJ1-1, with 7 bases lining up with TRBD1. This CDR3 spans 13 amino acids. CDR1 and CDR2 from the germline V gene are SGDLS and YYNGEE. J lost 7 bases, V lost 0 bases, and 3 bases had no gene match. The CDR3 sequence is CASSVGYRGEAFF. DNA for the CDR3: TGTGCCAGCAGCGTAGGGTACAGGGGTGAAGCTTTCTTT.

The chain links TRBV2 to TRBJ1-4; TRBD1 is a possible D gene (5 bases). The germline CDR1 and CDR2 sequences are SNHLY and FYNNEI. V was shortened by 6 bases and J by 0 bases, with 20 bases between the two germline ends. CDR3 length: 18 residues. The CDR3 sequence: CASRLLRVPWATNEKLFF. CDR3 DNA sequence: TGTGCCAGCAGGCTCCTCAGGGTCCCCTGGGCAACTAATGAAAAACTGTTTTTT.

This sequence joins TRBV28 and TRBJ2-2, with 9 nucleotides matching TRBD1. Germline trimming cut 6 bases from V and 5 bases from J; bases unmatched to any gene: 10. In germline, CDR1 is MDHEN, CDR2 SYDVKM. CDR3 length equals 16 residues. The CDR3 bases are TGTGCCAGCAGACCCTTCGGGACAGGGTCGACCGGGGAGCTGTTTTTT. Amino acid sequence: CASRPFGTGSTGELFF.

The gene calls are TRBV5-1 and TRBJ2-3, with TRBD2 matching over 8 bases. The CDR3 extends over 16 amino acids. The germline CDR1 and CDR2 sequences are SGHRS and YFSETQ. V dropped 1 base and J dropped 3; count of bases not matched to a gene: 7. The CDR3 nucleotides are TGCGCCAGCAGCTTGCGGACTAGCAGATTGACAGATACGCAGTATTTT. This sequence encodes CASSLRTSRLTDTQYF. Filled out from reference TRBV5-1 and TRBJ2-3, the complete variable domain reads KAGVTQTPRYLIKTRGQQVTLSCSPISGHRSVSWYQQTPGQGLQFLFEYFSETQRNKGNFPGRFSGRQFSNSRSEMNVSTLELGDSALYLCASSLRTSRLTDTQYFGPGTRLTVL.

The chain couples TRBV11-2 to TRBJ1-5; no definite D call. This CDR3 has 12 amino acids. From germline, CDR1 is SGHAT and CDR2 FQNNGV. The germline V and J ends were trimmed by 7 bases and 15 bases, with 19 bases remaining between them. CDR3 DNA sequence: TGTGCCAGCATCCTAGGCCTCTTTGCTTGGCATTTT. Its protein product is CASILGLFAWHF. The full variable domain, with the rest looked up from reference TRBV11-2 and TRBJ1-5, is EAGVAQSPRYKIIEKRQSVAFWCNPISGHATLYWYQQILGQGPKLLIQFQNNGVVDDSQLPKDRFSAERLKGVDSTLKIQPAKLEDSAVYLCASILGLFAWHFGDGTRLSIL.

This chain links TRBV6-5 with TRBJ1-6; no firm D call. This CDR3 is built from 15 residues. V dropped 2 bases and J dropped 8 bases, with 13 bases sitting between them. CDR1 and CDR2 from the germline V gene are MNHEY and SVGAGI. DNA for the CDR3: TGTGCCAGCAGTTACGGGCGACGTATGTATTCACCCCTCCACTTT. Its translation: CASSYGRRMYSPLHF.

Only one count was recorded for this clone. The V gene is TRBV9, the J gene TRBJ1-1; D is possibly TRBD1 (6 bases). V was clipped by 0 bases and J by 7 bases, with 16 bases between them. The CDR3 totals 15 residues. Looked up from germline, CDR1 is SGDLS and CDR2 is YYNGEE. This chain's CDR3 is CASSVGPTGPGEAFF. CDR3 DNA sequence: TGTGCCAGCAGCGTAGGCCCCACAGGGCCCGGTGAAGCTTTCTTT.

This clone was observed a single time. CDR3: CASSFQGSSYEQYF. CDR3 nucleotides: TGTGCCAGCAGCTTTCAGGGGAGCTCCTACGAGCAGTACTTC. The rearrangement joins TRBV7-2 to TRBJ2-7, with D perhaps TRBD1 (6 bases). The germline V gene has CDR1 SGHTA and CDR2 FQGNSA. This CDR3 has 14 residues. The germline V and J ends were trimmed by 3 bases and 0 bases, with 9 bases remaining between them.

This clone was recorded once. V is TRBV6-2 or TRBV6-3 and J is TRBJ2-5, with D possibly TRBD2 on 6 matching bases. The CDR3 sequence is 14 residues long. V gave up 0 bases and J gave up 2 bases, with 7 bases separating them. Germline V CDR1 and CDR2: MNHEY, SVGEGT. The DNA for the CDR3 is TGTGCCAGCAGTTACTCGACTAGTCAAGAGACCCAGTACTTC. It specifies CASSYSTSQETQYF.

The chain has TRBV6-2 or TRBV6-3 and TRBJ2-7, with D tentatively TRBD1 (5 bases). The CDR3 runs to 14 residues. Trimming cost V 2 bases and J 0 bases, with 8 bases left between them. The germline V gene encodes CDR1 MNHEY and CDR2 SVGEGT. CDR3 loop: CASSYQDSSYEQYF. The CDR3 DNA is TGTGCCAGCAGTTACCAAGACAGCTCCTACGAGCAGTACTTC.